This T cell receptor (beta chain) was recovered during a study of CD8+CD57+ T cells in acquired aplastic anemia. This clonotype was counted ten times or more. Trimming at V came to 3 bases and at J to 2 bases, leaving 4 bases not matched to a gene. The CDR3 runs 15 residues. TCR beta VDJ and CDR3 were profiled, and genomic DNA was the template. MiXCR was run by TCRdb on the reads, yielding one entry per CDR3 protein. The data show about 81,000 distinct CDR3 sequences, 40% to 50% seen once. Sequencing was done on a sample of sorted CD4+, CD8+, or CD8+CD57+ T cells (not recorded which) from PBMCs. The TCR comes from a human donor in good health, serving as a control. The V gene is TRBV12-3 or TRBV12-4, the J gene TRBJ2-3, with 8 bases matching TRBD2. Here the CDR3 DNA reads TGTGCCAGCAGTTTGGTAGCGGGATACACAGATACGCAGTATTTT. This encodes CASSLVAGYTDTQYF.